The 25 T cell receptor beta chains below all came from one sample that was sequenced in a study of CD4 T cells in relation to SARS-CoV-2 and coronaviruses. No antigen is known for these receptors. This table comes from immunoSEQ multiplex PCR, and its TCRdb copy is limited to in-frame clones, with some not included. The sample carries 41,000 or so clones, 82% recorded once. Source material: naive CD4+ T cells from PBMCs, cultured in vitro. Regarding subset: naive CD4+ T cells isolated by negative enrichment. All receptors derive from an adult with COVID-19.

On this clone: In the same sample, other DNA sequences code for this CDR3. This chain connects TRBV18 to TRBJ2-7, with 9 bases aligning to TRBD1. J lost 1 base, V lost 3 bases, and 4 bases had no gene match. This CDR3 has 15 residues. The V gene's germline CDR1 is KGHSH and CDR2 LQKENI. The CDR3 spells CASSPGQGLSYEQYF. DNA of the CDR3: TGTGCCAGCTCACCGGGACAGGGCCTATCCTACGAGCAGTACTTC. Full variable domain (remainder filled in from reference TRBV18 and TRBJ2-7): NAGVMQNPRHLVRRRGQEARLRCSPMKGHSHVYWYRQLPEEGLKFMVYLQKENIIDESGMPKERFSAEFPKEGPSILRIQQVVRGDSAAYFCASSPGQGLSYEQYFGPGTRLTVT.

The chain combines TRBV7-9 with TRBJ2-3; no reliable D call. Germline V gene data show CDR1 as SEHNR and CDR2 as FQNEAQ (reference sequence). This CDR3 has 15 amino acids. The ends were cut back, 5 bases at V and 0 bases at J, with 12 bases in the middle. CDR3 nucleotide sequence: TGTGCCAGCAGCCCGACTGGGCTTAGCACAGATACGCAGTATTTT. Translation gives CASSPTGLSTDTQYF.

The chain is built from TRBV11-1 and TRBJ2-7, with D tentatively TRBD2 (6 bases). The germline CDR1 and CDR2 sequences are SGHAT and FQDESV (reference sequence). The V end was cut by 5 bases, the J end by 2 bases, with 16 bases between. The CDR3 runs to 15 residues. The CDR3 nucleotides read TGTGCCAGCAGCCAAGGACGGACGGGGGCCTACGAGCAGTACTTC. Translating gives CASSQGRTGAYEQYF.

This sequence joins TRBV9 and TRBJ2-3; possible D gene TRBD2, 6 bases. Trimming shortened V by 2 bases and J by 6 bases, and 16 bases separated the two germline ends. There are 15 residues in the CDR3. Germline V gene lookup returns CDR1 SGDLS and CDR2 YYNGEE. CDR3 in DNA: TGTGCCAGCAGCGTCGTTTCCCGACTAGGCGATACGCAGTATTTT. It specifies CASSVVSRLGDTQYF.

This clone appeared once. The chain couples TRBV7-9 to TRBJ1-2, with unresolved D. This CDR3 comprises 12 residues. Trimming took off 5 bases at V and 7 bases at J, with 11 bases between the two ends. Germline CDR1 is SEHNR and CDR2 is FQNEAQ (reference sequence). The CDR3 DNA sequence: TGTGCCAGCAGCCCAGGTGATTCTGGCTACACCTTC. It yields the protein CASSPGDSGYTF.

The chain combines TRBV24-1 with TRBJ2-1; 9 positions match TRBD2. V lost 3 bases to trimming and J lost 2 bases; unmatched junction nucleotides: 4. Germline loops: CDR1 KGHDR, CDR2 SFDVKD. The length of the CDR3 is 16 residues. CDR3 coding DNA: TGTGCCACCAGTGATATAGCGGGAGAGACCTACAATGAGCAGTTCTTC. This encodes CATSDIAGETYNEQFF.

This chain joins TRBV4-3 and TRBJ2-3; D not resolved. Germline V lookup: CDR1 LGHNA, CDR2 YSLEER. Trimming removed 0 bases from V and 0 bases from J, with 10 bases in between. The CDR3 is 16 amino acids. CDR3 DNA sequence: TGCGCCAGCAGCCAAGACGTGGTCGGTAGCACAGATACGCAGTATTTT. Translation gives CASSQDVVGSTDTQYF.

The V and J genes are TRBV11-2 and TRBJ2-7, with D maybe TRBD2 (6 bases). V dropped 6 bases and J dropped 0 bases, with 15 bases sitting between them. This CDR3 spans 15 amino acids. Germline V gene lookup returns CDR1 SGHAT and CDR2 FQNNGV. CDR3 amino acids: CASSPRDWRSYEQYF. CDR3 coding DNA: TGTGCCAGCAGTCCGAGGGACTGGCGCTCCTACGAGCAGTACTTC.

The chain is built from TRBV28 and TRBJ1-1; maybe TRBD1 (5 bases). Trimming left V 7 bases short and J 8 bases short, with 14 bases between. Germline lookup yields CDR1 MDHEN and CDR2 SYDVKM. This CDR3 is 12 amino acids long. CDR3: CASKGTRDEAFF. The CDR3 DNA follows: TGTGCCAGCAAGGGGACGAGGGACGAAGCTTTCTTT.

The rearrangement joins TRBV7-9 to TRBJ2-3, with 7 bases that match TRBD2. The CDR3 runs to 16 residues. The V segment lost 3 bases and the J segment 2 bases; nucleotides outside the gene matches: 8. CDR1 SEHNR and CDR2 FQNEAQ come from the germline V gene (reference sequence). The DNA of the CDR3 is TGTGCCAGCAGCTTTGGGCTAGCGGATACCACAGATACGCAGTATTTT. Its protein product is CASSFGLADTTDTQYF.

This sequence joins TRBV11-3 and TRBJ2-7, with 10 bases identical to TRBD1. CDR3 length: 16 amino acids. Germline lookup yields CDR1 SGHNT and CDR2 YENEEA. After removal of 5 bases from V and 7 bases from J, the junction contained 14 bases not matched to a gene. CDR3 coding DNA: TGTGCCAGCAGCAAGATGACAGGGGGCGAAGGATCTGAGCAGTACTTC. Residues: CASSKMTGGEGSEQYF. Full variable domain (remainder filled in from reference TRBV11-3 and TRBJ2-7): EAGVVQSPRYKIIEKKQPVAFWCNPISGHNTLYWYLQNLGQGPELLIRYENEEAVDDSQLPKDRFSAERLKGVDSTLKIQPAELGDSAVYLCASSKMTGGEGSEQYFGPGTRLTVT.

The chain carries TRBV19 and TRBJ2-3, with a tentative D call TRBD1 (6 bases). V was cut by 6 bases and J by 3 bases, with 10 bases left in between. The CDR3 consists of 13 residues. Per the germline V gene, CDR1 is LNHDA and CDR2 is SQIVND (reference sequence). DNA for the CDR3: TGTGCCAGTAGGCAGGGGCAAACAGATACGCAGTATTTT. It codes for CASRQGQTDTQYF.

This chain uses TRBV30 with TRBJ1-4, with no clear D. The CDR3 is 14 amino acids. Deletions cut 1 base from V and 6 bases from J, with 12 bases between. Germline CDR1 and CDR2: GTSNPN and SVGIG (reference sequence). This CDR3 is CAWSGQSDYEKLFF. The CDR3 DNA reads as TGTGCCTGGAGTGGTCAGTCAGATTATGAAAAACTGTTTTTT.

CDR3 sequence reads: CACAQRERRLEKLFF. CDR3 DNA: TGTGCCTGTGCCCAGAGGGAGAGACGACTTGAAAAACTGTTTTTT. The rearrangement uses TRBV30 and TRBJ1-4, with D unclear. CDR1 GTSNPN and CDR2 SVGIG come from the germline V gene (reference sequence). V lost 6 bases and J lost 7, with 21 bases in between. This CDR3 spans 15 amino acids.

The rearrangement uses TRBV7-9 and TRBJ2-2, with 7 positions matching TRBD1. Germline CDR1 reads SEHNR; CDR2 reads FQNEAQ (reference sequence). CDR3 length: 16 amino acids. The V gene end was trimmed by 6 bases and the J gene end by 2 bases; junction bases not matched to a gene: 9. In nucleotides, the CDR3 is TGTGCCAGCAGAGAGCGGACAGGAACCAACACCGGGGAGCTGTTTTTT. Translated, it gives CASRERTGTNTGELFF.

The gene calls are TRBV2 and TRBJ2-3, with D possibly TRBD2 on 6 matching bases. From germline, CDR1 is SNHLY and CDR2 FYNNEI. V was cut by 10 bases and J by 0 bases, with 20 bases left in between. This CDR3 contains 16 residues. As DNA, the CDR3 is TGTGCCAAGTCACTCGGGACTCCTACTAGCACAGATACGCAGTATTTT. Translated: CAKSLGTPTSTDTQYF. The full variable domain, in which reference TRBV2 and TRBJ2-3 provide the parts outside the CDR3, is EPEVTQTPSHQVTQMGQEVILRCVPISNHLYFYWYRQILGQKVEFLVSFYNNEISEKSEIFDDQFSVERPDGSNFTLKIRSTKLEDSAMYFCAKSLGTPTSTDTQYFGPGTRLTVL.

The chain combines TRBV28 with TRBJ1-5; no definite D call. CDR1 and CDR2 from the germline V gene are MDHEN and SYDVKM. The CDR3 runs to 13 residues. V was shortened by 3 bases and J by 5 bases, with 8 bases between the two germline ends. The DNA of the CDR3 is TGTGCCAGCAGTTTGGGCGGACATCAGCCCCAGCATTTT. It yields the protein CASSLGGHQPQHF.

V gene TRBV9 combines with J gene TRBJ2-1; 8 bases align to TRBD2. The CDR3 totals 14 residues. CDR1 is SGDLS, CDR2 YYNGEE, per germline. V dropped 6 bases and J dropped 3; count of bases not matched to a gene: 5. The CDR3 DNA is TGTGCCAGCACGGGGGGACTAGGCTACAATGAGCAGTTCTTC. This encodes CASTGGLGYNEQFF. The variable domain in full, with the rest retrieved from reference TRBV9 and TRBJ2-1, is DSGVTQTPKHLITATGQRVTLRCSPRSGDLSVYWYQQSLDQGLQFLIQYYNGEERAKGNILERFSAQQFPDLHSELNLSSLELGDSALYFCASTGGLGYNEQFFGPGTRLTVL.

The CDR3 sequence: CASSFYEGELFF. For the CDR3, the DNA is TGTGCCAGCAGCTTTTATGAGGGGGAGCTGTTTTTT. The chain is built from TRBV5-4 and TRBJ2-2; D uncertain. Germline CDR1 and CDR2: SGHNT and YYREEE (reference sequence). Trimming stripped 2 bases from V and 8 bases from J, with 7 bases between. The CDR3 totals 12 residues.

The rearrangement joins TRBV3-1 (or the pseudogene TRBV3-2) to TRBJ2-2; D ambiguous. The ends were cut back, 1 base at V and 5 bases at J, with 2 bases in the middle. From germline, CDR1 is LGHDT and CDR2 YNNKEL (reference sequence). This CDR3 contains 12 residues. CDR3 region: CASSQATGELFF. The CDR3 DNA follows: TGTGCCAGCAGCCAAGCTACCGGGGAGCTGTTTTTT.

This rearrangement joins TRBV2 to TRBJ2-1, with TRBD1 matching 7 bases. The V segment lost 5 bases and the J segment 3 bases; nucleotides outside the gene matches: 13. Germline V gene lookup returns CDR1 SNHLY and CDR2 FYNNEI. CDR3 size: 17 residues. The CDR3 sequence is CASSSNPGTVLYNEQFF. The DNA for the CDR3 is TGTGCCAGCAGTTCTAACCCCGGGACAGTCCTCTACAATGAGCAGTTCTTC. The whole variable domain, filled in from reference TRBV2 and TRBJ2-1, reads EPEVTQTPSHQVTQMGQEVILRCVPISNHLYFYWYRQILGQKVEFLVSFYNNEISEKSEIFDDQFSVERPDGSNFTLKIRSTKLEDSAMYFCASSSNPGTVLYNEQFFGPGTRLTVL.

The chain combines TRBV19 with TRBJ1-1, with 8 bases matching TRBD1. The CDR3 contains 16 residues. The V gene end was trimmed by 9 bases and the J gene end by 2 bases; junction bases not matched to a gene: 14. Germline assignment: CDR1 LNHDA and CDR2 SQIVND (reference sequence). CDR3 nucleotide sequence: TGTGCCAGCTCATCCGACAGGGGAGCGGGAAACACTGAAGCTTTCTTT. Its protein product is CASSSDRGAGNTEAFF.

The count of this clone is one. The chain carries TRBV28 and TRBJ1-3; D unclear. V lost 6 bases and J 0 bases, leaving 15 bases between the germline ends. Germline V gene sequence: CDR1 MDHEN, CDR2 SYDVKM. The CDR3 runs to 16 residues. This CDR3 is CASSSTAHVSGNTIYF. The CDR3 DNA reads as TGTGCCAGCAGCAGCACAGCTCACGTCTCTGGAAACACCATATATTTT.

The V call is TRBV27, the J call TRBJ2-7, with 12 positions matching TRBD2. This CDR3 has 15 residues. The ends lost 5 bases at V and 5 bases at J; junction bases unmatched: 7. The germline gives CDR1 MNHEY, CDR2 SMNVEV (reference sequence). As DNA, the CDR3 is TGTGCCAGCAGTGGCCGACTAGCGGGAGACCACGAGCAGTACTTC. Its protein product is CASSGRLAGDHEQYF.

This clone was recorded only once. The chain combines TRBV2 with TRBJ1-5; D not resolved. CDR1 and CDR2 from the germline V gene are SNHLY and FYNNEI. Trimming removed 6 bases at V and 4 bases at J, with 16 bases between. This CDR3 spans 15 amino acids. The CDR3 DNA sequence: TGTGCCAGCAGCCGAATGAGGTCACCAAATCAGCCCCAGCATTTT. Encoded protein: CASSRMRSPNQPQHF.